A selection of T cell receptor beta chains follows, all from one sample in a study of blood T cell repertoires in COVID-19. This table comes from immunoSEQ multiplex PCR, and its TCRdb copy is limited to in-frame clones, with some not included. The sample holds around 95,000 clones, roughly 80% seen once. The sequencing input was peripheral blood. The origin of the receptors is a man aged 45-65 years with active or convalescent COVID-19. CDR3s include the opening cysteine and the closing phenylalanine or tryptophan. Each record gives: D gene, V gene, clone size, J gene, CDR3 DNA, CDR3 protein. D genes are given only for firm matches. Rows may omit the clone size; those that give it use once, few, many or a size class.

>TRBD1|TRBV25-1|once|TRBJ1-4
TGTGCCAGCAGTGCGGGACAGGGGTATCCTGGGGAGGGTAAACTGTTTTTT
CASSAGQGYPGEGKLFF
>TRBD1|TRBV11-2|-|TRBJ1-5
TGTGCCAGCAGCCAGACAGGGTCACAGCCCCAGCATTTT
CASSQTGSQPQHF
>-|TRBV28|-|TRBJ1-2
TGTGCCAGCAGTTTGCAGGGTCATGGCTACACCTTC
CASSLQGHGYTF
>TRBD2|TRBV10-3|-|TRBJ2-7
TGTGCCATCAGTGAGCCCGGAGGGCTAGCGGCTTCCTACGAGCAGTACTTC
CAISEPGGLAASYEQYF
>TRBD2|TRBV10-3|-|TRBJ2-1
TGTGCCATCAGTGGACTAGCGGGAGAGGGTAATGAGCAGTTCTTC
CAISGLAGEGNEQFF
>TRBD2|TRBV30|-|TRBJ2-2
TGTGCCTGGAGTGTACCCCTAGCGGGAGGTGGAGGGGAGCTGTTTTTT
CAWSVPLAGGGGELFF
>-|TRBV24-1|-|TRBJ2-3
TGTGCCACCAGTGACTCGGTCATCACAGATACGCAGTATTTT
CATSDSVITDTQYF
>TRBD1|TRBV2|-|TRBJ1-1
TGTGCCAGCTGGGAGACAGGGTTCTCTGAAGCTTTCTTT
CASWETGFSEAFF
>-|TRBV5-1|-|TRBJ2-2
TGCGCCAGCAGCGGTACAGGGTCGAACACCGGGGAGCTGTTTTTT
CASSGTGSNTGELFF
>TRBD1|TRBV30|once|TRBJ1-1
TGTGCCTGGAGTGGGGGACAGGGGGAATCTGAAGCTTTCTTT
CAWSGGQGESEAFF
>TRBD1|TRBV2|-|TRBJ1-5
TGTGCCAGCAGCCGGACAGGGGGAAACAATCAGCCCCAGCATTTT
CASSRTGGNNQPQHF
>TRBD2|TRBV4-2|-|TRBJ2-3
TGTGCCAGCAGCCGAGACGGACTAGCGGGAGGTATAGATACGCAGTATTTT
CASSRDGLAGGIDTQYF
>TRBD2|TRBV11-3|-|TRBJ2-4
TGTGCCAGCAGCTTAGGGGGGACTAGAAACATTCAGTACTTC
CASSLGGTRNIQYF
>TRBD1|TRBV9|-|TRBJ1-6
TGTGCCAGCAGCGTAGCCGGGACAGGGTCACCCCTCCACTTT
CASSVAGTGSPLHF